This record covers a single T cell receptor (beta chain). It has no known antigen specificity. No qualities accompany the bases; no much larger clone lies one base away. There are 16 amino acids in the CDR3, from cysteine to phenylalanine inclusive. CDR3 DNA only is kept here, 48 bases in frame from base 1. CDR1 and CDR2, looked up from the germline V gene (reference sequence), are GTSNPN and SVGIG. The germline V end is reduced by 5 bases and the J end by 2 bases; junction bases left unmatched: 13. Taken with the paper, the label for time point translates to: about 28 days (+/-7) after the second vaccine dose. AZD1222 recipients with second doses at about 4 weeks or about 12 weeks were pooled, because spike-specific TCR depth and breadth did not differ between schedules. Vaccinee samples were obtained from the UK trials COV001 and COV002, which included a single-blind randomized controlled phase 2/3 trial of AZD1222 (ChAdOx1 nCoV-19) in healthy adults. For TCRbeta chain sequencing, PBMC samples from trial participants were taken at day 0 and at day 28 after the second dose.

This specimen belongs to a study of T cell responses to AZD1222 COVID-19 vaccine (dated by TCRdb to 2020 to 2023). Study-wide context: TCR sequencing was performed for about 250 trial participants, of whom about 200 were given two doses of AZD1222 and around 26 were given two doses of MenACWY control vaccine. Trial participants were enrolled by age into 18-55, 56-69 and 70-plus year subgroups, with around 150, 28 and 57 TCR-sequenced participants respectively. The investigation overall reported the following: Because no day 14 peak-response samples were available, repertoires were characterized only after the peak T cell response. After two AZD1222 doses, both the breadth and the depth of spike-specific TCRs were significantly higher than at day 0 and than in MenACWY recipients. The 56-69-year group was small, and its depth increase did not reach significance, likely because of low power. CD4 TCRs associated with the vaccine covered the entire spike protein, and the dominant responses were in regions 160-218 and 743-854. Conclusions about previously exposed vaccinees are limited because only a handful of AZD1222 recipients were SARS-CoV-2 seropositive at baseline. Reportedly, close to half of the unique spike-specific TCRs recognized epitopes lying outside the regions that are mutated in the B.1.351 and B.1.1.7 variants. Most participants were white British and females outnumbered males, and the authors suggested that clonal diversity may have been underestimated.

The CDR3 regions of human TCRbeta chains were subjected to immunosequencing. As for the original processing: Repertoire TCRs were checked for matches against a reference library of SARS-CoV-2-specific TCRs that had been generated using the MIRA antigen-specificity platform. Breadth was defined as the fraction of unique TCRs that were SARS-CoV-2-associated. Depth was defined as the fraction of total T cells that were SARS-CoV-2-associated. Using the MIRA data, each spike-specific TCR was assigned both to the spike region to which the TCR was reactive and to a CD4 or CD8 class. Log10-transformed breadth and depth values were compared by one-way ANOVA with Sidak's multiple comparisons tests. TCRdb took over this immuneACCESS table, retaining in-frame rearrangements with V and J assigned. Such tables are incomplete; in checked studies, under half of the missing clones stem from an unresolved V gene, and the remainder is unexplained. V, J and clone size reflect that table, while D and trimming were determined from the DNA. This sample comprises roughly 200,000 clones, approximately 93% of them detected only once. The ten largest account for 1.7% of the sample.

The V gene is TRBV30 and the J gene is TRBJ1-2; 8 central nucleotides agree with TRBD1. This TCR was sampled from an adult who received the AZD1222 COVID-19 vaccine. The sequencing here drew on peripheral blood, taken 28 days after the second AZD1222 dose. The nucleotide sequence reads as follows: TGTGCCTGGGACCTCGGGGCAGGGGGCATGAACTATGGCTACACCTTC. This yields the protein CAWDLGAGGMNYGYTF.